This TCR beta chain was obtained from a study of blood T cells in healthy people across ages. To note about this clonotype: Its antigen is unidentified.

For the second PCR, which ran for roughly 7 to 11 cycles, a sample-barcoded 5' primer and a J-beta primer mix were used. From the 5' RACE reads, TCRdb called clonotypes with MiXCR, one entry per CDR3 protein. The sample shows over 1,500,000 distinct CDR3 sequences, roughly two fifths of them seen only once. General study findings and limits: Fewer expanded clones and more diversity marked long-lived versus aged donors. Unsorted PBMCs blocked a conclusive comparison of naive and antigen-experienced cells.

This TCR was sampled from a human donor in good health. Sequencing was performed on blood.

This CDR3 reads CASSYFPGYPYGYTF. The CDR3 DNA is TGTGCCAGCAGTTACTTCCCGGGCTACCCCTATGGCTACACCTTC. The chain employs TRBV6-6 and TRBJ1-2; D is unclear. Trimming removed 1 base at V and 4 bases at J, with 13 bases between. The CDR3 runs 15 residues. The germline gives CDR1 MNHNY, CDR2 SVGAGI (reference sequence).